This section outlines one T cell receptor beta chain sequence together with its context. The antigen remains unidentified. CDR1 and CDR2 from the germline V gene are LNHDA and SQIVND (reference sequence). V lost 5 bases and J 3 bases, leaving 22 bases between the germline ends. The CDR3 covers 17 residues. Produced via immunoSEQ multiplex PCR; TCRdb's table is partial and in-frame only. The data contain about 46,000 clones, about 94% of them singletons. This sample is drawn from a study of siplizumab effects on memory and regulatory T cells. Regarding the study as a whole: Apparently key alloresponse contributors, naive T cells also seemed more diverse than memory cells.

This clonotype was obtained from a human donor in good health. The V call is TRBV19, the J call TRBJ1-2, with D maybe TRBD1 (6 bases). The sequenced sample was CD8+ T cells sorted from blood. The chain's CDR3 is CASSWSPGGLDDYGYTF. CDR3 nucleotide sequence: TGTGCCAGTAGTTGGTCCCCCGGGGGGCTGGACGACTATGGCTACACCTTC. Together with reference TRBV19 and TRBJ1-2, the CDR3 gives the full variable domain: DGGITQSPKYLFRKEGQNVTLSCEQNLNHDAMYWYRQDPGQGLRLIYYSQIVNDFQKGDIAEGYSVSREKKESFPLTVTSAQKNPTAFYLCASSWSPGGLDDYGYTFGSGTRLTVV.